The 8 T cell receptor beta chains below come from one sample, sequenced in a study of blood T cell repertoires in COVID-19 (dated by TCRdb to 2018 to 2021). Libraries were made using the immunoSEQ multiplex PCR assay. Imported from immuneACCESS, the table was reduced by TCRdb to in-frame sequences with V and J called. These copies leave out some clones; in studies compared against another copy, an unresolved V gene accounts for under half, and the cause of the remainder is not known. This sample comprises about 200,000 clones, about 83% of them detected only once. The top ten hold 5.6% of the sample. The specimen sequenced was PBMCs or T cells enriched from blood (not recorded which). These receptors were collected from a man aged 40-55 years with acute COVID-19.

This rearrangement joins TRBV27 to TRBJ2-3, with a possible D match to TRBD1 (6 bases). Germline V gene lookup returns CDR1 MNHEY and CDR2 SMNVEV (reference sequence). V lost 1 base and J 4 bases, leaving 12 bases between the germline ends. The CDR3 length is 15 residues. The CDR3 loop is CASSLWDNAPDTQYF. CDR3 in DNA: TGTGCCAGCAGTTTATGGGACAACGCCCCAGATACGCAGTATTTT.

The chain employs TRBV5-1 and TRBJ2-7, with D hard to call. Germline CDR1 reads SGHRS; CDR2 reads YFSETQ. V lost 1 base and J 2 bases, leaving 10 bases between the germline ends. The CDR3 has 14 amino acids. The DNA of the CDR3 is TGCGCCAGCAGCTTGAACGCGAAAGCCTACGAGCAGTACTTC. Translation: CASSLNAKAYEQYF.

This clone appeared a single time. The chain links TRBV28 to TRBJ1-1, with 7 bases aligning to TRBD1. The germline gives CDR1 MDHEN, CDR2 SYDVKM. This CDR3 region has 15 residues. V shed 6 bases and J 3 bases; nucleotides not matched to a gene: 10. This CDR3 is CASSLGGLLHTEAFF. The DNA of the CDR3 is TGTGCCAGCAGCCTAGGGGGCTTACTACACACTGAAGCTTTCTTT.

V gene TRBV28 combines with J gene TRBJ2-1; the D gene is possibly TRBD1 (5 bases). This CDR3 is built from 13 residues. Germline CDR1 MDHEN, CDR2 SYDVKM. V lost 5 bases, J lost 6 bases, and 11 bases lay in between. The CDR3, as DNA: TGTGCCAGCAGTCCTTGGGGCGGCAATGAGCAGTTCTTC. This encodes CASSPWGGNEQFF.

The gene calls are TRBV6-1 and TRBJ1-1; perhaps TRBD1 as D (6 bases). The V gene lost 2 bases and the J gene lost 0 bases, with 16 bases spanning the gap. The CDR3 sequence is 17 residues long. Looked up from germline, CDR1 is MNHNS and CDR2 is SASEGT. CDR3 amino acids: CASSERGGSTMNTEAFF. CDR3 DNA: TGTGCCAGCAGTGAACGGGGGGGCAGCACTATGAACACTGAAGCTTTCTTT.

The chain joins TRBV27 to TRBJ2-4; weak D call: TRBD2 (5 bases). In germline, CDR1 is MNHEY, CDR2 SMNVEV (reference sequence). V lost 4 bases to trimming and J lost 6 bases, with 13 bases between them. The CDR3 has 14 amino acids. The CDR3 spells CASSSPRAANIQYF. CDR3 in DNA: TGTGCCAGCAGTTCACCTCGAGCGGCAAACATTCAGTACTTC.

This clone was picked up one time. V is TRBV27 and J is TRBJ2-2, with TRBD1 matching over 7 bases. CDR3 size: 15 residues. The junction had 9 bases not matched to a gene; V was cut back by 5 bases and J by 6 bases. Germline-derived CDR1 and CDR2 are MNHEY and SMNVEV (reference sequence). Here the CDR3 reads CASSQRGRDAGELFF. DNA of the CDR3: TGTGCCAGCAGTCAAAGGGGGCGCGACGCCGGGGAGCTGTTTTTT.

The table lists this clone with a count of one. V gene TRBV12-3 or TRBV12-4 combines with J gene TRBJ1-2; no clear D. V lost 10 bases to trimming and J lost 4 bases, with 10 bases between them. The CDR3 covers 11 residues. CDR3 loop: CANSRGYGYTF. CDR3 coding DNA: TGTGCCAATTCGCGGGGCTATGGCTACACCTTC.